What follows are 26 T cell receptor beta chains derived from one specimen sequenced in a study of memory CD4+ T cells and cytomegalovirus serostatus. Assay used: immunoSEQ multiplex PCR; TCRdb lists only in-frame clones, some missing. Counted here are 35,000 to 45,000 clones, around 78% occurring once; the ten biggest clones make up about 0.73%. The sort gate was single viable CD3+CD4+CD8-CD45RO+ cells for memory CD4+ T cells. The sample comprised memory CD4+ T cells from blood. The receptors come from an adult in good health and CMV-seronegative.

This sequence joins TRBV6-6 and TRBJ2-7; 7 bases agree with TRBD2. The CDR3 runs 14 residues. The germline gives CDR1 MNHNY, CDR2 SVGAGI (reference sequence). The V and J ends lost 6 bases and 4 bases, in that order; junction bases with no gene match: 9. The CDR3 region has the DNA TGTGCCAGCAGCCTAGTCGGGGGGTATTACGAGCAGTACTTC. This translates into CASSLVGGYYEQYF.

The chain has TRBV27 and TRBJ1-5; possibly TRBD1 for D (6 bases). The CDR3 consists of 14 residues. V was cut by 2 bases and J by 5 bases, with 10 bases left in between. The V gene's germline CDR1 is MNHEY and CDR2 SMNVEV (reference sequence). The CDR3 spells CASSLTQGDQPQHF. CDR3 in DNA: TGTGCCAGCAGTTTAACACAGGGTGATCAGCCCCAGCATTTT.

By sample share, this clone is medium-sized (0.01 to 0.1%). CDR3 in amino acids: CASSPPVWTGSYEQYF. In DNA, the CDR3 is TGTGCCAGCTCACCACCGGTTTGGACAGGGTCATACGAGCAGTACTTC. The chain employs TRBV18 and TRBJ2-7, with 8 bases aligning to TRBD1. Unmatched junction bases numbered 8, after V lost 0 bases and J lost 4 bases. Germline V CDR1 and CDR2: KGHSH, LQKENI. This CDR3 is 16 amino acids long.

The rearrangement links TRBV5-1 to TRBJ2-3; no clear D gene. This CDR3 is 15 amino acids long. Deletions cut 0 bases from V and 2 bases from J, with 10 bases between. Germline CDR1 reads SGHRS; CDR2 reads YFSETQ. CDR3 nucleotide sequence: TGCGCCAGCAGCTTGGAGAATAGGATCACAGATACGCAGTATTTT. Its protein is CASSLENRITDTQYF.

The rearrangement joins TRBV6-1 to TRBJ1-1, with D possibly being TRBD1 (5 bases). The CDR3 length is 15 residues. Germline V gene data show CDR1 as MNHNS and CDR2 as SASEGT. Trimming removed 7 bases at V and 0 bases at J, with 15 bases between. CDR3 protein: CASNTHDRLNTEAFF. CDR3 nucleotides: TGTGCCAGCAATACGCACGACAGACTGAACACTGAAGCTTTCTTT.

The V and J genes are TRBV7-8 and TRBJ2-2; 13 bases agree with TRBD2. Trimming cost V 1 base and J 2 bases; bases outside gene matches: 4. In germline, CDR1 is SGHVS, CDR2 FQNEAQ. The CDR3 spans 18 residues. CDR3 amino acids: CASSLVLAGGHNTGELFF. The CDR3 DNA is TGTGCCAGCAGCTTAGTACTAGCGGGGGGGCATAACACCGGGGAGCTGTTTTTT.

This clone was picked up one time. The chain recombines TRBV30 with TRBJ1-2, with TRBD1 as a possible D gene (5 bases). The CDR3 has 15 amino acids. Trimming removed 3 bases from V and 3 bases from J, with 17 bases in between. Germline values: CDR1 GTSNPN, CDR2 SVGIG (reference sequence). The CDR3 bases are TGTGCCTGGAGCCAAAGTGGGGGGACCTACTATGGCTACACCTTC. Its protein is CAWSQSGGTYYGYTF.

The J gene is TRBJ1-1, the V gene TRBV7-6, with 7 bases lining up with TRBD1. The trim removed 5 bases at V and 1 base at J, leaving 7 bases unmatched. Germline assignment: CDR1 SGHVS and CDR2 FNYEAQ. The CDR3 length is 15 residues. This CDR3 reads CASSKRTGTNTEAFF. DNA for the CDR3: TGTGCCAGCAGCAAGCGGACAGGCACGAACACTGAAGCTTTCTTT.

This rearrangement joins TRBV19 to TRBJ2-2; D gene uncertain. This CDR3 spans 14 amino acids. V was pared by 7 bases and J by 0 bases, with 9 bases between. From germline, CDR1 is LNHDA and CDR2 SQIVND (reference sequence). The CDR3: CASIPGANTGELFF. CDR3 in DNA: TGTGCCAGTATCCCCGGCGCGAACACCGGGGAGCTGTTTTTT.

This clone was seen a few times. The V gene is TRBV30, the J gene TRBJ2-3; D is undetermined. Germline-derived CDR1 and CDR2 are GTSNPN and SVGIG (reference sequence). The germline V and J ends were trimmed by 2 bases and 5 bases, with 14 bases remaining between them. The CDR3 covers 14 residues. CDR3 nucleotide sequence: TGTGCCTGGAGTCACCCAGGCCCGAAAGATACGCAGTATTTT. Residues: CAWSHPGPKDTQYF.

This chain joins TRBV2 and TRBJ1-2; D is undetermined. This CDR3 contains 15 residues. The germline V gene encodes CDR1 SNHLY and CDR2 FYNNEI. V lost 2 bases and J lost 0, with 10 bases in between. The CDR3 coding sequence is TGTGCCAGCAGTGAAACTCCGACAACTAACTATGGCTACACCTTC. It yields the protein CASSETPTTNYGYTF.

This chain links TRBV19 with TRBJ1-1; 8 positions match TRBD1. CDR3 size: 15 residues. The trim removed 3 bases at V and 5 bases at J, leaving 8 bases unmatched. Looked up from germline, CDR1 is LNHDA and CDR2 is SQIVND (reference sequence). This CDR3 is CASSMIPGQATEAFF. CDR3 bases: TGTGCCAGTAGTATGATTCCGGGACAGGCAACTGAAGCTTTCTTT.

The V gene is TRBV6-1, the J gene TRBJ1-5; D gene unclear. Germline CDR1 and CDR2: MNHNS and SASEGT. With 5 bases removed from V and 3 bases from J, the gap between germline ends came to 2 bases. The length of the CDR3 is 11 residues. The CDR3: CASSFNQPQHF. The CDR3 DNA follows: TGTGCCAGCAGTTTCAATCAGCCCCAGCATTTT.

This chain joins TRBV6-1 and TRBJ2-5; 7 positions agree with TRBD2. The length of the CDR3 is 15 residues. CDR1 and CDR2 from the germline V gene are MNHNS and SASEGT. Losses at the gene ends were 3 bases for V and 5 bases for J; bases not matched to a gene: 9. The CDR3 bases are TGTGCCAGCAGTGACGGGGAGGGGTGGAAGGAGACCCAGTACTTC. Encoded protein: CASSDGEGWKETQYF.

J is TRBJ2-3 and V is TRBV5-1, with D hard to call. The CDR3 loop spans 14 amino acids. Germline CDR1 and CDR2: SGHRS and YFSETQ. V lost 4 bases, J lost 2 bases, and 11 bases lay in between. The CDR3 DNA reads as TGCGCCAGCAGCACAGCCGGATCCACAGATACGCAGTATTTT. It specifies CASSTAGSTDTQYF. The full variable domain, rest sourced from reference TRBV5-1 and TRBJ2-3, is KAGVTQTPRYLIKTRGQQVTLSCSPISGHRSVSWYQQTPGQGLQFLFEYFSETQRNKGNFPGRFSGRQFSNSRSEMNVSTLELGDSALYLCASSTAGSTDTQYFGPGTRLTVL.

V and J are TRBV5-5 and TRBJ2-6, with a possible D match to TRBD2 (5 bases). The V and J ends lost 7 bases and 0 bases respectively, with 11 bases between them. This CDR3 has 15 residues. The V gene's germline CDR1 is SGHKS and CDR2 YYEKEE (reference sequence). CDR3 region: CASSGGLSGANVLTF. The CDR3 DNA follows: TGTGCCAGCTCTGGAGGTCTCTCTGGGGCCAACGTCCTGACTTTC.

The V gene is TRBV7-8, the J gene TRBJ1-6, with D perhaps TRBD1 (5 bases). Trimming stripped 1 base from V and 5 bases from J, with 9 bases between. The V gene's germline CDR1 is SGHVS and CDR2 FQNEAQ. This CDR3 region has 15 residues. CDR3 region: CASSLDGAHNSPLHF. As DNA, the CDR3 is TGTGCCAGCAGCTTAGACGGGGCCCATAATTCACCCCTCCACTTT.

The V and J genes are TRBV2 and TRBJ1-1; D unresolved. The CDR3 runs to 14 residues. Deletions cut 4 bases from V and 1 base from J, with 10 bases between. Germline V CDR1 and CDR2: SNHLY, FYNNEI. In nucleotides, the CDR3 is TGTGCCAGCAGTGGAGGTGCTGCGAACACTGAAGCTTTCTTT. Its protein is CASSGGAANTEAFF.

CDR3 sequence (DNA): TGTGCCAGCAGCCCGGTACTAGCCAAAAACATTCAGTACTTC. This codes for CASSPVLAKNIQYF. V gene TRBV13 combines with J gene TRBJ2-4; D gene unclear. Per germline, CDR1 PRHDT and CDR2 FYEKMQ (reference sequence). The CDR3 has 14 residues. V was cut by 5 bases and J by 0 bases, with 8 bases left in between.

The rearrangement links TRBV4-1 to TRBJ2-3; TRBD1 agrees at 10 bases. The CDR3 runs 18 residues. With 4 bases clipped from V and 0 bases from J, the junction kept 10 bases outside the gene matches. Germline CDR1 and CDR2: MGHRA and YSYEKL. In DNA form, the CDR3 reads TGCGCCAGCAGCCCTTCCGGGACAGGGGCCGCTAGCACAGATACGCAGTATTTT. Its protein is CASSPSGTGAASTDTQYF.

The CDR3 reads CASSGPRSPQHF. In DNA form, the CDR3 reads TGTGCCAGCAGTGGTCCCCGGTCCCCCCAGCATTTT. This chain joins TRBV2 and TRBJ1-5; D unclear. Trimming shortened V by 4 bases and J by 10 bases, and 11 bases separated the two germline ends. CDR3 length: 12 amino acids. Germline V gene lookup returns CDR1 SNHLY and CDR2 FYNNEI.

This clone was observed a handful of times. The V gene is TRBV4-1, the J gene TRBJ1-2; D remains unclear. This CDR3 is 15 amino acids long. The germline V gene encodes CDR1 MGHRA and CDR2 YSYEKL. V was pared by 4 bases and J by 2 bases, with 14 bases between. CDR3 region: CASSPDRDVNYGYTF. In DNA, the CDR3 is TGCGCCAGCAGCCCAGATCGAGACGTGAACTATGGCTACACCTTC.

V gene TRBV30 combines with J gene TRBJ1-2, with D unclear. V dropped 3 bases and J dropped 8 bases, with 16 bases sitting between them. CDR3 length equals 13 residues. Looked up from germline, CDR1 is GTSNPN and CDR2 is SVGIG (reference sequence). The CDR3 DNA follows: TGTGCCTGGAGGACGGGTATGGGTGAGGGCTACACCTTC. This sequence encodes CAWRTGMGEGYTF. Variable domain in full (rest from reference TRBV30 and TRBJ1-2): SQTIHQWPATLVQPVGSPLSLECTVEGTSNPNLYWYRQAAGRGLQLLFYSVGIGQISSEVPQNLSASRPQDRQFILSSKKLLLSDSGFYLCAWRTGMGEGYTFGSGTRLTVV.

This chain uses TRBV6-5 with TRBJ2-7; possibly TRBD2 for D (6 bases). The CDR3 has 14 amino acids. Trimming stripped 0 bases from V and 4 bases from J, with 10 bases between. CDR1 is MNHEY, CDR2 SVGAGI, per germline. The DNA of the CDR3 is TGTGCCAGCAGTTACTCGATGGGGGGTTACGAGCAGTACTTC. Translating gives CASSYSMGGYEQYF.

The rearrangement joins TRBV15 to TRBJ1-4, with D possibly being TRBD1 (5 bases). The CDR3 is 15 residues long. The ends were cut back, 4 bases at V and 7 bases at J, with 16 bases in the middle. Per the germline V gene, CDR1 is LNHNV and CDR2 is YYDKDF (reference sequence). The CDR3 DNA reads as TGTGCCACCAGCACCGCCGGGGGGGGTGGTGAAAAACTGTTTTTT. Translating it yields CATSTAGGGGEKLFF.

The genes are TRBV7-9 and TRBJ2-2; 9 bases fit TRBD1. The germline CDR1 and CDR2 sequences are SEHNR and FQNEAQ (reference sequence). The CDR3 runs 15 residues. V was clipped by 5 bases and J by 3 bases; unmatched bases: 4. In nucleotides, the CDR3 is TGTGCCAGCAGCCGTGGACAGGGGTACACCGGGGAGCTGTTTTTT. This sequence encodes CASSRGQGYTGELFF.